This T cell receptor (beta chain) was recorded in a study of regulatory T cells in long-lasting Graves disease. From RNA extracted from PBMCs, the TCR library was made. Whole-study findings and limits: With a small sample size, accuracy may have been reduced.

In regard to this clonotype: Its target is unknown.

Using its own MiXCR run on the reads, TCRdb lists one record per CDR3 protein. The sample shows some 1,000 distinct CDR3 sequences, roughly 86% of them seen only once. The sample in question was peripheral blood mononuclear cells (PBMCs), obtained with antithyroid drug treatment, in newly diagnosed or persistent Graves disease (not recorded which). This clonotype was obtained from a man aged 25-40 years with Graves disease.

In DNA, the CDR3 is TGTGCCAGCAGGCCCGGGACTAGCGGGAGGAGCTCCTACGAGCAGTACTTC. This codes for CASRPGTSGRSSYEQYF. The J gene is TRBJ2-7, the V gene TRBV12-3 or TRBV12-4, with 15 bases lining up with TRBD2. V shed 6 bases and J 0 bases; nucleotides not matched to a gene: 6. This CDR3 spans 17 amino acids.